The 30 T cell receptor beta chains given below trace back to one sample, sequenced in a study of T-cell memory formation after mild COVID-19. TCRdb analysed the 5' RACE reads with MiXCR anew, one entry per CDR3 protein. The sample consists of about half a million distinct CDR3 sequences, 18% of them appearing once. Sequenced: PBMCs or a T cell subset sorted from them (not recorded which). These receptors were collected from an adult woman who had mild COVID-19 (a few samples of this study predate the infection). Cell type and time point are not known.

The chain couples TRBV20-1 to TRBJ2-1; the D gene could be TRBD1 or TRBD2 (5 bases each). The ends were cut back, 4 bases at V and 7 bases at J, with 17 bases in the middle. The CDR3 has 14 residues. Germline CDR1 DFQATT, CDR2 SNEGSKA (reference sequence). CDR3: CSAIARASPNEQFF. The CDR3 coding sequence is TGCAGTGCTATTGCCAGGGCTAGCCCTAATGAGCAGTTCTTC.

V and J are TRBV2 and TRBJ2-7, with 7 bases fitting TRBD1. The CDR3 loop spans 15 amino acids. V was clipped by 1 base and J by 3 bases; unmatched bases: 6. The V gene's germline CDR1 is SNHLY and CDR2 FYNNEI. DNA of the CDR3: TGTGCCAGCAGTGAAGGTGGGACAGCACTCTACGAGCAGTACTTC. It yields the protein CASSEGGTALYEQYF.

The chain links TRBV7-2 to TRBJ2-3; D may be TRBD2 (6 bases). Looked up from germline, CDR1 is SGHTA and CDR2 is FQGNSA. This CDR3 is built from 16 residues. Trimming took off 2 bases at V and 1 base at J, with 13 bases between the two ends. The CDR3 sequence is CASSLLISGGTDTQYF. CDR3 bases: TGTGCCAGCAGCTTACTGATTAGCGGAGGCACAGATACGCAGTATTTT.

This chain links TRBV6-2 or TRBV6-3 with TRBJ2-7; 12 bases line up with TRBD2. The V gene end was trimmed by 6 bases and the J gene end by 4 bases; junction bases not matched to a gene: 4. Germline V lookup: CDR1 MNHEY, CDR2 SVGEGT. The length of the CDR3 is 14 residues. In DNA form, the CDR3 reads TGTGCCAGCAGGACTAGCGGGAGTCGGTACGAGCAGTACTTC. This codes for CASRTSGSRYEQYF.

The V and J genes are TRBV5-1 and TRBJ1-6, with a possible D match to TRBD1 (5 bases). This CDR3 region has 17 residues. The germline V gene encodes CDR1 SGHRS and CDR2 YFSETQ. V lost 4 bases, J lost 0 bases, and 14 bases lay in between. The CDR3 DNA reads TGCGCCAGCAGCGGGCGGGGACGGTTCTCCTATAATTCACCCCTCCACTTT. It yields the protein CASSGRGRFSYNSPLHF.

This clonotype turned up a few times. This rearrangement joins TRBV7-2 to TRBJ2-7; TRBD2 matches 7 bases. V shed 3 bases, J shed 1 base, and the junction held 3 bases outside the gene matches. In germline, CDR1 is SGHTA, CDR2 FQGNSA. The CDR3 sequence is 14 residues long. CDR3 sequence: CASSLLAASYEQYF. DNA for the CDR3: TGTGCCAGCAGCTTGCTAGCGGCGTCCTACGAGCAGTACTTC.

This sequence joins TRBV6-1 and TRBJ2-1; 11 nucleotides line up with TRBD1. This CDR3 comprises 14 residues. The V gene end was trimmed by 7 bases and the J gene end by 8 bases; junction bases not matched to a gene: 7. Germline CDR1 is MNHNS and CDR2 is SASEGT. This CDR3 reads CASTLDRGRDEQFF. CDR3 DNA: TGTGCCAGCACCCTGGACAGGGGGCGGGATGAGCAGTTCTTC.

The chain employs TRBV6-1 and TRBJ2-1; D gene uncertain. Trimming took off 2 bases at V and 6 bases at J, with 17 bases between the two ends. This CDR3 contains 16 residues. Germline-derived CDR1 and CDR2 are MNHNS and SASEGT. CDR3 coding DNA: TGTGCCAGCAGTGAAACACTGAGGTCGTACTCCAATGAGCAGTTCTTC. Translation: CASSETLRSYSNEQFF.

A few counts support this clonotype. The chain combines TRBV7-2 with TRBJ2-1, with TRBD2 matching 8 bases. The CDR3 runs to 16 residues. Trimming cost V 0 bases and J 4 bases; bases outside gene matches: 5. Per the germline V gene, CDR1 is SGHTA and CDR2 is FQGNSA. CDR3 amino acids: CASSLAREVSYNEQFF. The CDR3 coding sequence is TGTGCCAGCAGCTTAGCGCGGGAGGTTTCTTACAATGAGCAGTTCTTC.

This chain uses TRBV11-2 with TRBJ2-4, with TRBD1 identical over 8 bases. After removal of 5 bases from V and 5 bases from J, the junction contained 5 bases not matched to a gene. The length of the CDR3 is 14 residues. Germline V gene data show CDR1 as SGHAT and CDR2 as FQNNGV. CDR3 protein: CASSTRTGQNIQYF. Here the CDR3 DNA reads TGTGCCAGCAGCACCCGGACAGGGCAAAACATTCAGTACTTC.

The V and J genes are TRBV7-9 and TRBJ1-2; D is ambiguous. The CDR3 is made up of 16 amino acids. V was cut by 5 bases and J by 5 bases, with 21 bases left in between. Germline V gene lookup returns CDR1 SEHNR and CDR2 FQNEAQ (reference sequence). CDR3 sequence: CASSRPDPRGAYGYTF. In DNA form, the CDR3 reads TGTGCCAGCAGCCGGCCTGACCCCAGAGGAGCTTATGGCTACACCTTC.

This clonotype turned up a few times. V is TRBV15 and J is TRBJ1-2; D remains unclear. V lost 0 bases and J lost 0, with 5 bases in between. The CDR3 spans 14 residues. The V gene's germline CDR1 is LNHNV and CDR2 YYDKDF (reference sequence). The CDR3 coding sequence is TGTGCCACCAGCAGAGATTCTTCTAACTATGGCTACACCTTC. Protein sequence: CATSRDSSNYGYTF.

This chain connects TRBV20-1 to TRBJ2-1; 7 bases are a match to TRBD1. The CDR3 length is 17 residues. CDR1 is DFQATT and CDR2 is SNEGSKA in the germline V gene (reference sequence). V lost 0 bases to trimming and J lost 1 base; unmatched junction nucleotides: 9. CDR3 in DNA: TGCAGTGCTAGAGATATTGACAGGGCTAGGTCCTACAATGAGCAGTTCTTC. Its translation: CSARDIDRARSYNEQFF.

The gene calls are TRBV24-1 and TRBJ2-1; unclear D gene. V lost 5 bases to trimming and J lost 4 bases, with 11 bases between them. The CDR3 is made up of 14 amino acids. CDR1 and CDR2 (germline): KGHDR, SFDVKD. This CDR3 is CATSGSEDYNEQFF. CDR3 nucleotide sequence: TGTGCCACCAGTGGCTCCGAGGATTACAATGAGCAGTTCTTC.

In nucleotides, the CDR3 is TGTGCCAGCAGCCTTCAGGGGTATCCCTACAATGAGCAGTTCTTC. Protein sequence: CASSLQGYPYNEQFF. The V and J genes are TRBV7-3 and TRBJ2-1; D is possibly TRBD1 (6 bases). Trimming stripped 5 bases from V and 2 bases from J, with 13 bases between. CDR3 size: 15 residues. Germline values: CDR1 SGHTA, CDR2 FQGTGA.

This clonotype was found a few times. This rearrangement joins TRBV24-1 to TRBJ2-1; D may be TRBD1 (6 bases). Per germline, CDR1 KGHDR and CDR2 SFDVKD. This CDR3 contains 15 residues. The ends were cut back, 9 bases at V and 7 bases at J, with 21 bases in the middle. CDR3 amino acids: CATGPSTGFPNEQFF. For the CDR3, the DNA is TGTGCCACCGGCCCCAGTACAGGGTTTCCAAATGAGCAGTTCTTC.

This clonotype was detected only a few times. The chain uses TRBV30 and TRBJ2-1; TRBD2 aligns across 13 bases. Trimming cost V 2 bases and J 9 bases; bases outside gene matches: 4. The length of the CDR3 is 14 residues. Germline V gene lookup returns CDR1 GTSNPN and CDR2 SVGIG (reference sequence). The CDR3 loop is CAWSPGLAGTEQFF. The CDR3 bases are TGTGCCTGGAGTCCGGGACTAGCGGGAACTGAGCAGTTCTTC.

In its sample, this clonotype was seen a few times. V gene TRBV5-1 combines with J gene TRBJ2-5; 8 bases fit TRBD2. Unmatched junction bases numbered 5, after V lost 0 bases and J lost 4 bases. CDR3 length: 15 residues. Germline-derived CDR1 and CDR2 are SGHRS and YFSETQ. In DNA form, the CDR3 reads TGCGCCAGCAGCTTGGACCGGGAGGGCCGAGAGACCCAGTACTTC. This gives the protein CASSLDREGRETQYF.

This clonotype was detected ten times or more. In DNA form, the CDR3 reads TGTGCCATCAGTGAGTCGACTAAGGGTTCCGGAGATACGCAGTATTTT. Residues: CAISESTKGSGDTQYF. This chain connects TRBV10-3 to TRBJ2-3; D might be TRBD2 (5 bases). Germline loops: CDR1 ENHRY, CDR2 SYGVKD. V dropped 0 bases and J dropped 5 bases, with 15 bases sitting between them. The length of the CDR3 is 16 residues.

The V call is TRBV28, the J call TRBJ2-5; D assignment may be TRBD1 or TRBD2 (6 bases each). V was shortened by 7 bases and J by 5 bases, with 17 bases between the two germline ends. This CDR3 has 14 amino acids. The V gene's germline CDR1 is MDHEN and CDR2 SYDVKM. The CDR3 protein is CASKGGWGGETQYF. The CDR3 DNA reads as TGTGCCAGCAAGGGGGGCTGGGGTGGGGAGACCCAGTACTTC.

This clonotype was picked up a small number of times. The chain couples TRBV7-2 to TRBJ2-5; D is possibly TRBD1 or TRBD2 (6 bases each). Germline CDR1 and CDR2: SGHTA and FQGNSA. The V end was cut by 3 bases, the J end by 4 bases, with 24 bases between. This CDR3 has 18 amino acids. The CDR3 nucleotides are TGTGCCAGCAGCTTTGAGAGTATTAGCGGCGTAGGGGGAGAGACCCAGTACTTC. This codes for CASSFESISGVGGETQYF.

This clonotype was counted at least ten times. The CDR3 spells CAGEDNDTQYF. CDR3 DNA sequence: TGTGCCGGGGAGGACAATGATACGCAGTATTTT. This sequence joins TRBV7-9 and TRBJ2-3; tentative D call: TRBD2 (6 bases). The germline CDR1 and CDR2 sequences are SEHNR and FQNEAQ (reference sequence). The CDR3 runs 11 residues. The V end lost 11 bases, the J end lost 6 bases, and 12 bases lay between the germline ends.

This clonotype has a count of ten or more. The chain combines TRBV5-1 with TRBJ2-5; D gene uncertain. Germline assignment: CDR1 SGHRS and CDR2 YFSETQ. The CDR3 runs 11 residues. The V and J ends lost 0 bases and 3 bases respectively, with 0 bases between them. DNA for the CDR3: TGCGCCAGCAGCTTGGAAGAGACCCAGTACTTC. Translated: CASSLEETQYF.

This clonotype was seen repeatedly, ten times or more. V usage is TRBV13 and J usage is TRBJ2-1; the match to TRBD2 covers 12 bases. In germline, CDR1 is PRHDT, CDR2 FYEKMQ (reference sequence). Germline trimming cut 4 bases from V and 6 bases from J; bases unmatched to any gene: 10. The CDR3 consists of 17 residues. CDR3 in DNA: TGTGCCAGCAGCTCTAAGCCGAGACTAGCGGGAGTCAATGAGCAGTTCTTC. It specifies CASSSKPRLAGVNEQFF.

The gene calls are TRBV5-1 and TRBJ2-1; D is unresolved. Germline V gives CDR1 SGHRS, CDR2 YFSETQ. The V gene lost 1 base and the J gene lost 0 bases, with 8 bases spanning the gap. The CDR3 length is 15 residues. Here the CDR3 reads CASSLTWGSYNEQFF. The CDR3 DNA follows: TGCGCCAGCAGCTTGACTTGGGGCTCCTACAATGAGCAGTTCTTC.

The chain uses TRBV12-3 or TRBV12-4 and TRBJ1-1; D perhaps matches TRBD1 (5 bases). The CDR3 sequence is 13 residues long. V was shortened by 6 bases and J by 7 bases, with 15 bases between the two germline ends. CDR3 sequence (DNA): TGTGCCAGCAGGGTAGGGGTGGACGTTGAAGCTTTCTTT. It encodes CASRVGVDVEAFF.

This clonotype has a handful of counts. The CDR3 DNA is TGTGCCAGCAGCGTAACAGGGAACGGGAACACTGAAGCTTTCTTT. Its translation is CASSVTGNGNTEAFF. The V and J genes are TRBV9 and TRBJ1-1; a possible D gene is TRBD1 (6 bases). Trimming removed 1 base from V and 1 base from J, with 11 bases in between. The CDR3 is made up of 15 amino acids. From germline, CDR1 is SGDLS and CDR2 YYNGEE.

This rearrangement joins TRBV28 to TRBJ1-5; weak D call: TRBD1 (6 bases). CDR3 size: 15 residues. CDR1 MDHEN and CDR2 SYDVKM come from the germline V gene. V was clipped by 1 base and J by 4 bases, with 11 bases between them. The CDR3 region is CASSLSDRSNQPQHF. In DNA, the CDR3 is TGTGCCAGCAGTTTATCAGACAGGTCTAATCAGCCCCAGCATTTT.

The chain has TRBV2 and TRBJ2-3; 9 nucleotides match TRBD1. Per the germline V gene, CDR1 is SNHLY and CDR2 is FYNNEI. The CDR3 has 13 residues. V gave up 5 bases and J gave up 7 bases; unmatched junction bases: 4. The CDR3 sequence is CASSRQGGNTQYF. The CDR3 DNA reads as TGTGCCAGCAGTAGACAGGGGGGAAATACGCAGTATTTT.

This clonotype appeared a few times. This chain uses TRBV4-2 with TRBJ2-6, with TRBD1 as a possible D gene (5 bases). The ends were cut back, 0 bases at V and 1 base at J, with 13 bases in the middle. CDR1 and CDR2 from the germline V gene are LGHNA and YNFKEQ. This CDR3 comprises 18 residues. CDR3 loop: CASSQDGQGRSGANVLTF. CDR3 DNA sequence: TGTGCCAGCAGCCAAGATGGGCAGGGAAGGTCTGGGGCCAACGTCCTGACTTTC.